This T cell receptor (beta chain) was profiled in a study of liver allograft versus peripheral blood T cells. Study background: Liver transplant recipients had T cell receptor repertoires compared between transplanted liver and peripheral blood.

CDR3 size: 16 residues. Germline values: CDR1 MDHEN, CDR2 SYDVKM. The trim removed 3 bases at V and 5 bases at J, leaving 9 bases unmatched. This clonotype has only a few counts. TCRdb fed the reads into MiXCR, producing one record per CDR3 protein. This table holds 8,300 or so distinct CDR3 sequences, 17% found once. The TCR originated in a human patient who had a liver transplant. Some T cells may be graft donor cells. The J gene is TRBJ1-1, the V gene TRBV28; the match to TRBD1 covers 10 bases. The CDR3 reads CASSFPLGTGDTEAFF. CDR3 in DNA: TGTGCCAGCAGTTTCCCTCTTGGGACAGGGGATACTGAAGCTTTCTTT.